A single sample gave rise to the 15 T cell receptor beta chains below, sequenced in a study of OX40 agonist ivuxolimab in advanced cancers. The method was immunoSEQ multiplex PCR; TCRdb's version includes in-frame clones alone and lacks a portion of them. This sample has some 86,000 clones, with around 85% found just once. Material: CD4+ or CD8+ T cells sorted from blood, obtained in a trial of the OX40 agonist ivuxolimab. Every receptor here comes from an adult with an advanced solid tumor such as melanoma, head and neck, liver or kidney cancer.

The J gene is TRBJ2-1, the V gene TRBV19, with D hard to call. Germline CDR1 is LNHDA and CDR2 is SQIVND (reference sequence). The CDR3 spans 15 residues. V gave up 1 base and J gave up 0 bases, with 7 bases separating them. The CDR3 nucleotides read TGTGCCAGTAGTATAGGCAGACTCTCCTACAATGAGCAGTTCTTC. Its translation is CASSIGRLSYNEQFF.

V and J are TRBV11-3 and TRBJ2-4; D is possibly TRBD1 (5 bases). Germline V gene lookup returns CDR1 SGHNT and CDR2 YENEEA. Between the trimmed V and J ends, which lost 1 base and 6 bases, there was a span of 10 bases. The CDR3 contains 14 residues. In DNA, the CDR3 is TGTGCCAGCAGCTTAGTGTCGCAGGGAAACATTCAGTACTTC. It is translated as CASSLVSQGNIQYF.

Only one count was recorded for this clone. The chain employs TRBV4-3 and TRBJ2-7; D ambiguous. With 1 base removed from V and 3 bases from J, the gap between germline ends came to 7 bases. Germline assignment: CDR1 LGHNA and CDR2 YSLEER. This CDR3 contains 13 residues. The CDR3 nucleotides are TGCGCCAGCAGCCAAGGACTCCACTACGAGCAGTACTTC. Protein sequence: CASSQGLHYEQYF.

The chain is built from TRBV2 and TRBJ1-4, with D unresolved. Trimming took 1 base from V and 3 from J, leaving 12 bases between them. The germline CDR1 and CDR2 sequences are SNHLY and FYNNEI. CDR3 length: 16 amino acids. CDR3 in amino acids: CASSEGPGLPNEKLFF. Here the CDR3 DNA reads TGTGCCAGCAGTGAAGGGCCGGGCCTACCTAATGAAAAACTGTTTTTT.

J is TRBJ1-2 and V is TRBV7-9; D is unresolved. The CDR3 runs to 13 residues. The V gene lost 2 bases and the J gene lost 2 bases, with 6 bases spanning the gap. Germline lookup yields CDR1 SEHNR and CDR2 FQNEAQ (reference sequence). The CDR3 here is CASSLIGNYGYTF. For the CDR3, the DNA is TGTGCCAGCAGCTTAATCGGGAACTATGGCTACACCTTC.

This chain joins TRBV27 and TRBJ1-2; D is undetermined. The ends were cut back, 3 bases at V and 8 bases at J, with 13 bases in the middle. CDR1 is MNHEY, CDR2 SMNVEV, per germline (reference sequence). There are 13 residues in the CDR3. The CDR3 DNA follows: TGTGCCAGCAGTTTTTATTCAAAAGGAGGCTACACCTTC. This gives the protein CASSFYSKGGYTF.

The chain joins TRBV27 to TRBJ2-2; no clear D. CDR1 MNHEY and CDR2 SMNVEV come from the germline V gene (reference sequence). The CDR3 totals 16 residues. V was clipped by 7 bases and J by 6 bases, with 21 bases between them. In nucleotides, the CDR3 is TGTGCCAGCACCCCACTTCGCTCTCTGGGCTCCGGGGAGCTGTTTTTT. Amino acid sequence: CASTPLRSLGSGELFF.

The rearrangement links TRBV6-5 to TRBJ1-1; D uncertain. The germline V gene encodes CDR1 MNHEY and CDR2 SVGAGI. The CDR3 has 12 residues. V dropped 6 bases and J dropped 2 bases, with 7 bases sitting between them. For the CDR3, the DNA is TGTGCCAGCAGCAGCCCAAACACTGAAGCTTTCTTT. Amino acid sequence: CASSSPNTEAFF.

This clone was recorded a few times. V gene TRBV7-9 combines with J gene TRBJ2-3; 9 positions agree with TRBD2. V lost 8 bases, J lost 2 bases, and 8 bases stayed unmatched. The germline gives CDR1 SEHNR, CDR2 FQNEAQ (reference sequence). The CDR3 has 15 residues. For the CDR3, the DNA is TGTGCCAGCCCGCCTAGCGGGATAGCCACAGATACGCAGTATTTT. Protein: CASPPSGIATDTQYF.

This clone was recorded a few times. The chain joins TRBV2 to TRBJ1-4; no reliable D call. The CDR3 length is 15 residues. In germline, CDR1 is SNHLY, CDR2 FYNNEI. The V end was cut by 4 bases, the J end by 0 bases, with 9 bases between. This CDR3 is CASSADRATNEKLFF. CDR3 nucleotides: TGTGCCAGCAGTGCAGACCGCGCAACTAATGAAAAACTGTTTTTT.

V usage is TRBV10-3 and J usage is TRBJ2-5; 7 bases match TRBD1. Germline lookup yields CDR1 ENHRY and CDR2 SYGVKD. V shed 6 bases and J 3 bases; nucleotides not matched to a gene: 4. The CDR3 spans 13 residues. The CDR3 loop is CAIRRDSKETQYF. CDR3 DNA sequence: TGTGCCATCAGACGGGACAGCAAAGAGACCCAGTACTTC.

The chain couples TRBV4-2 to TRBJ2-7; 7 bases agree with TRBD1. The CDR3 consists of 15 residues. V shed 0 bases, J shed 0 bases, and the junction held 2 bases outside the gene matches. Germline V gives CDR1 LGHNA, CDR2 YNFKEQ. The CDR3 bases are TGTGCCAGCAGCCAAGAAGACAGGGCCTCCTACGAGCAGTACTTC. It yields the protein CASSQEDRASYEQYF.

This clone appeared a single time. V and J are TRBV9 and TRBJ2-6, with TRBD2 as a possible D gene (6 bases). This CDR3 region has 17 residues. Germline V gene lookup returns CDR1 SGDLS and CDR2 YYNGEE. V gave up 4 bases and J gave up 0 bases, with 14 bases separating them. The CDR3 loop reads CASSSRLDYSGANVLTF. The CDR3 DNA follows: TGTGCCAGCAGCTCACGACTAGACTACTCTGGGGCCAACGTCCTGACTTTC.

The CDR3 loop is CSARQGGGYTF. The CDR3 DNA reads as TGCAGTGCTAGACAGGGTGGTGGCTACACCTTC. The V and J genes are TRBV20-1 and TRBJ1-2; possible D gene TRBD1, 5 bases. The CDR3 sequence is 11 residues long. Trimming removed 2 bases from V and 7 bases from J, with 8 bases in between. Germline V gives CDR1 DFQATT, CDR2 SNEGSKA (reference sequence).

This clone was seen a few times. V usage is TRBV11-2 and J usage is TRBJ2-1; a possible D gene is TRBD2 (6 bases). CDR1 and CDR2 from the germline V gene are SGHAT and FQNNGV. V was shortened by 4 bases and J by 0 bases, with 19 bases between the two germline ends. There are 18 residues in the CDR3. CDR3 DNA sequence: TGTGCCAGCAGCTCCCTGCGGAGCGGGCCAAGCTCCTACAATGAGCAGTTCTTC. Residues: CASSSLRSGPSSYNEQFF. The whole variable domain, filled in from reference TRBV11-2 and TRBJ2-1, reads EAGVAQSPRYKIIEKRQSVAFWCNPISGHATLYWYQQILGQGPKLLIQFQNNGVVDDSQLPKDRFSAERLKGVDSTLKIQPAKLEDSAVYLCASSSLRSGPSSYNEQFFGPGTRLTVL.